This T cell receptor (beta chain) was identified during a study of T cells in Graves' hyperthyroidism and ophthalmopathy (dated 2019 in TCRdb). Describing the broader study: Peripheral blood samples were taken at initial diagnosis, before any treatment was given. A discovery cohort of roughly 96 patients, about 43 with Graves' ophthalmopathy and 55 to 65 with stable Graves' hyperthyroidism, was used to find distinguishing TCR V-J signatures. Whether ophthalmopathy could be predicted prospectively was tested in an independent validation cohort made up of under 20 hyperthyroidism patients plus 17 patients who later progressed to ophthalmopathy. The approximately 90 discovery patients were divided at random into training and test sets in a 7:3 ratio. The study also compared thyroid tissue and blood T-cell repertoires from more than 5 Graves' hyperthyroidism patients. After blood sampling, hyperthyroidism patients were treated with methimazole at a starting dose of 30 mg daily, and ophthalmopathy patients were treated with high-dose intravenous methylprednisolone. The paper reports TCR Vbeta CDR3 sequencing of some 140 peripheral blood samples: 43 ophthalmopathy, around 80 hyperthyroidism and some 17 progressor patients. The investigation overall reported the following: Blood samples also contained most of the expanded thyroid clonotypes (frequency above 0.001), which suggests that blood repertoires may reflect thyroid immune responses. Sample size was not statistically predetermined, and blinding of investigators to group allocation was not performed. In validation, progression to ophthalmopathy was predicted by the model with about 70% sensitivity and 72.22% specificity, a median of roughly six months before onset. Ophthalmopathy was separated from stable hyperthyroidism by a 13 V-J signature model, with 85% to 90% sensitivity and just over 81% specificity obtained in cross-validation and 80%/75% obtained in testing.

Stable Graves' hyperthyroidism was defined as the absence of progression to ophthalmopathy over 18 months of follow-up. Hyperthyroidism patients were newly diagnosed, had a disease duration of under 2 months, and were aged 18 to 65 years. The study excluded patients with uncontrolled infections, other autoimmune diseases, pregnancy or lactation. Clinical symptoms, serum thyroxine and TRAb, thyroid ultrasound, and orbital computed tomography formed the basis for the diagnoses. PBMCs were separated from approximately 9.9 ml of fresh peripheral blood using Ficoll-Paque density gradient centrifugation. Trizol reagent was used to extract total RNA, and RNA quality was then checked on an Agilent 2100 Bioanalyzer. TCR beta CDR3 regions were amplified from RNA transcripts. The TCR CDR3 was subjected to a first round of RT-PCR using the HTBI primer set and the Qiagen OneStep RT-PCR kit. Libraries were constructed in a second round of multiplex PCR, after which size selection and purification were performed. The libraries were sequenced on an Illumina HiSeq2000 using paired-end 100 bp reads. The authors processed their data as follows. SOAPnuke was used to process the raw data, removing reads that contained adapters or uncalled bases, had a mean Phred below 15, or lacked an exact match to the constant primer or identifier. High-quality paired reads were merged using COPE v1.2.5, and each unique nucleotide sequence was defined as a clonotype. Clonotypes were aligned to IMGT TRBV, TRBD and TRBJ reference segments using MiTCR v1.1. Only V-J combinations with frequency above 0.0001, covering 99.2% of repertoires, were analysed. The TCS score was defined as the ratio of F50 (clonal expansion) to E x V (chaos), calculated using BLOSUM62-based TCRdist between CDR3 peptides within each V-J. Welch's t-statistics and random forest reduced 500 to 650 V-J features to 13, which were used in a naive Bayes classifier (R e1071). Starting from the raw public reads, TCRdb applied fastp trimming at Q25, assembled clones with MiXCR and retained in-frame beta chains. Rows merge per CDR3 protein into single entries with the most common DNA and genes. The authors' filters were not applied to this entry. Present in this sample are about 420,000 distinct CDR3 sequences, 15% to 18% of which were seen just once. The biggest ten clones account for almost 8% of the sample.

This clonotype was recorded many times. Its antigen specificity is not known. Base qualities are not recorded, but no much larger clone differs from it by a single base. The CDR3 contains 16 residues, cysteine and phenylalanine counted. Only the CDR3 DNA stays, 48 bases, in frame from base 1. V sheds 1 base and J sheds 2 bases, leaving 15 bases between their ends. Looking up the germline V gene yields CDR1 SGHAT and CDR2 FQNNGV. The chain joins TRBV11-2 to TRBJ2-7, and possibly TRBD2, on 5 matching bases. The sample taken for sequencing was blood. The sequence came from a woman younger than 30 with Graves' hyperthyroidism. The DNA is TGTGCCAGCAGCTTAGCCCCGGTCACCGGGGCCTACGAGCAGTACTTC. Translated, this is CASSLAPVTGAYEQYF.